In this sample, the clone carrying this TCR beta chain turned up many times. Amplification of TCR beta CDR3 regions was performed using RNA transcripts as template. Researchers ran a first-round RT-PCR on the TCR CDR3 using the HTBI primer set. TCRdb re-analysed the multiplex PCR reads in MiXCR, keeping a single row per CDR3 protein. The data show a few hundred thousand distinct CDR3 sequences, 13% seen once. Germline lookup yields CDR1 SGHTA and CDR2 FQGTGA. Trimming pared 5 bases from V and 2 bases from J, leaving 11 bases between. The CDR3 consists of 14 residues. The study enrolled patients aged 18 to 65 with newly diagnosed hyperthyroidism of under 2 months' duration. Exclusion of a patient resulted from uncontrolled infection, other autoimmune disease, pregnancy or lactation. Diagnostic decisions used clinical symptoms, serum thyroxine and TRAb, thyroid ultrasound and orbital computed tomography.

This sample is part of a study of T cells in Graves' hyperthyroidism and ophthalmopathy. The TCR was taken from a woman between 18 and 30 years old with Graves' hyperthyroidism. This chain uses TRBV7-3 with TRBJ2-3; D gene ambiguous. The sample consisted of blood. The CDR3 region is CASSPHHFTDTQYF. The DNA for the CDR3 is TGTGCCAGCAGCCCACACCACTTCACAGATACGCAGTATTTT.